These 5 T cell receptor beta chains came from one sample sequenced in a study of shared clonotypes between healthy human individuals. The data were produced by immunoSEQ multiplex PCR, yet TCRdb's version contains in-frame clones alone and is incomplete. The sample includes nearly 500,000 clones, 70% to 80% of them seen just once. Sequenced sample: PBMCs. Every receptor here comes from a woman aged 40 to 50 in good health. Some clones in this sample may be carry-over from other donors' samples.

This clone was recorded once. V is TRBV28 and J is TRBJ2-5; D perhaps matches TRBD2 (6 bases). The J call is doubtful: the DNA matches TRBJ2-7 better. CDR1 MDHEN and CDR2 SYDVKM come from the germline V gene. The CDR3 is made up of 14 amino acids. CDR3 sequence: CASTPSREAGEQYF. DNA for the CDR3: TGTGCCAGCACCCCTTCTAGGGAGGCGGGCGAGCAGTACTTC.

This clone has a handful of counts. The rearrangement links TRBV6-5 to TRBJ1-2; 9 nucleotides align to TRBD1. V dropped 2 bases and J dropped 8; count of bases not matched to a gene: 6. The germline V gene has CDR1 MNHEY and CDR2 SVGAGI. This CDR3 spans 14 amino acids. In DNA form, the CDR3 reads TGTGCCAGCAGTTACACGGGACAGGGTCGAGGCTACACCTTC. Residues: CASSYTGQGRGYTF.

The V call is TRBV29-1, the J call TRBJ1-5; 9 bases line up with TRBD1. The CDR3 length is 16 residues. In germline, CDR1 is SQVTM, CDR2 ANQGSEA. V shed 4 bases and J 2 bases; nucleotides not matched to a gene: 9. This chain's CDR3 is CSVALSTGGGNQPQHF. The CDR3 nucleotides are TGCAGCGTTGCCCTCTCGACAGGGGGAGGCAATCAGCCCCAGCATTTT.

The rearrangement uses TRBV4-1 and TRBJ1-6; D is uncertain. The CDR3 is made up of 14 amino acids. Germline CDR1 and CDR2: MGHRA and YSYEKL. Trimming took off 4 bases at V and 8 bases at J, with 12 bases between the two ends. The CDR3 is CASSLGGMDSPLHF. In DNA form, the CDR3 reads TGCGCCAGCAGCCTGGGAGGGATGGATTCACCCCTCCACTTT.

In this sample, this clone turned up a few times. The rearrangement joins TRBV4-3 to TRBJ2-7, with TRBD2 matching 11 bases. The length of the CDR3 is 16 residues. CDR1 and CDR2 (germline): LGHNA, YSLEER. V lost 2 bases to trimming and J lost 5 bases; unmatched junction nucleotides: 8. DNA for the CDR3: TGCGCCAGCAGCCAATCGGGACTAGCGGACATAGACGAGCAGTACTTC. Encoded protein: CASSQSGLADIDEQYF.